Each of the 30 T cell receptor beta chains below was sequenced from the same sample in a study of blood T cell repertoires in COVID-19. Assay: immunoSEQ multiplex PCR; the TCRdb copy retains only in-frame clones and omits some. In the table there are 250,000 to 350,000 clones, 90% of which are singletons. The sequencing sample was made of peripheral blood. All receptors derive from a woman in her 30s with COVID-19, enrolled during active disease.

The gene calls are TRBV27 and TRBJ1-1; TRBD1 aligns across 7 bases. V lost 5 bases and J lost 0; bases outside the gene matches: 6. The CDR3 is 15 residues long. From germline, CDR1 is MNHEY and CDR2 SMNVEV (reference sequence). CDR3 sequence: CASSLTTGLNTEAFF. The CDR3 DNA sequence: TGTGCCAGCAGTCTTACGACAGGGTTGAACACTGAAGCTTTCTTT.

The genes are TRBV19 and TRBJ1-6; 7 nucleotides line up with TRBD1. Germline V gives CDR1 LNHDA, CDR2 SQIVND (reference sequence). The length of the CDR3 is 15 residues. Losses at the gene ends were 6 bases for V and 6 bases for J; bases not matched to a gene: 8. The CDR3 sequence is CASRNRGGFNSPLHF. In DNA form, the CDR3 reads TGTGCCAGTAGAAACAGGGGCGGCTTTAATTCACCCCTCCACTTT.

This sequence joins TRBV6-5 and TRBJ1-5; a possible D gene is TRBD1 (5 bases). Trimming stripped 8 bases from V and 5 bases from J, with 16 bases between. The germline V gene encodes CDR1 MNHEY and CDR2 SVGAGI. There are 14 residues in the CDR3. The CDR3 loop is CASSLQAGYQPQHF. CDR3 sequence (DNA): TGTGCCAGCTCCCTCCAGGCAGGGTATCAGCCCCAGCATTTT.

The chain is built from TRBV15 and TRBJ2-5, with TRBD2 matching 7 bases. This CDR3 is 15 amino acids long. V lost 1 base and J lost 4; bases outside the gene matches: 6. The germline V gene encodes CDR1 LNHNV and CDR2 YYDKDF (reference sequence). In DNA form, the CDR3 reads TGTGCCACCAGCAGAGGTGGGAGGGCCTCAGAGACCCAGTACTTC. Translated: CATSRGGRASETQYF.

The chain joins TRBV20-1 to TRBJ2-7; possible D gene TRBD2, 6 bases. There are 13 residues in the CDR3. CDR1 is DFQATT and CDR2 is SNEGSKA in the germline V gene (reference sequence). The ends were cut back, 3 bases at V and 4 bases at J, with 13 bases in the middle. CDR3 protein: CSASDRAGYEQYF. For the CDR3, the DNA is TGCAGTGCTAGTGATAGGGCGGGGTACGAGCAGTACTTC.

The chain couples TRBV2 to TRBJ2-5; D perhaps matches TRBD1 (6 bases). The CDR3 spans 12 residues. V was clipped by 7 bases and J by 3 bases, with 9 bases between them. Germline V gives CDR1 SNHLY, CDR2 FYNNEI. The CDR3: CASNRAKETQYF. The CDR3 DNA reads TGTGCCAGCAACAGGGCTAAAGAGACCCAGTACTTC.

A few counts support this clone. The chain is built from TRBV13 and TRBJ1-1, with a tentative D call TRBD1 (6 bases). This CDR3 is 14 amino acids long. Germline V CDR1 and CDR2: PRHDT, FYEKMQ (reference sequence). Trimming stripped 5 bases from V and 1 base from J, with 11 bases between. CDR3 in DNA: TGTGCCAGCAGCCCCAGGGGTACGAACACTGAAGCTTTCTTT. Encoded protein: CASSPRGTNTEAFF. Together with reference TRBV13 and TRBJ1-1, the CDR3 gives the full variable domain: AAGVIQSPRHLIKEKRETATLKCYPIPRHDTVYWYQQGPGQDPQFLISFYEKMQSDKGSIPDRFSAQQFSDYHSELNMSSLELGDSALYFCASSPRGTNTEAFFGQGTRLTVV.

The gene calls are TRBV4-1 and TRBJ2-7; 10 nucleotides line up with TRBD2. CDR3 length equals 17 residues. V lost 1 base to trimming and J lost 6 bases; unmatched junction nucleotides: 12. Germline values: CDR1 MGHRA, CDR2 YSYEKL. The CDR3 coding sequence is TGCGCCAGCAGCCAAGCTCTGCCTAGCGGGAGACGAAGCGAGCAGTACTTC. Amino acids: CASSQALPSGRRSEQYF.

The genes are TRBV28 and TRBJ2-4, with a weak D call TRBD2 (5 bases). The germline CDR1 and CDR2 sequences are MDHEN and SYDVKM. The CDR3 loop spans 15 amino acids. The V gene lost 5 bases and the J gene lost 1 base, with 12 bases spanning the gap. The DNA of the CDR3 is TGTGCCAGCAGTCCCGGGGAGCTCGCCAAAAACATTCAGTACTTC. As protein: CASSPGELAKNIQYF.

V gene TRBV6-5 combines with J gene TRBJ2-1, with 9 bases fitting TRBD2. The CDR3 extends over 13 amino acids. With 7 bases clipped from V and 7 bases from J, the junction kept 5 bases outside the gene matches. Germline V gives CDR1 MNHEY, CDR2 SVGAGI. The CDR3 bases are TGTGCCAGCACCGGACTAGCGTGGAATGAGCAGTTCTTC. This translates into CASTGLAWNEQFF.

The CDR3 here is CASRPGGVQPQHF. CDR3 DNA sequence: TGTGCCAGCAGACCTGGAGGGGTGCAGCCCCAGCATTTT. The gene calls are TRBV28 and TRBJ1-5; D might be TRBD1 (5 bases). V was trimmed by 6 bases and J by 7 bases, leaving 13 bases between them. The germline V gene encodes CDR1 MDHEN and CDR2 SYDVKM. The CDR3 is 13 amino acids.

The CDR3: CASSPLTIGGETQYF. CDR3 nucleotides: TGTGCCAGCAGCCCTCTCACGATCGGGGGGGAGACCCAGTACTTC. The chain links TRBV7-9 to TRBJ2-5; 7 bases agree with TRBD2. Germline CDR1 and CDR2: SEHNR and FQNEAQ (reference sequence). V was pared by 5 bases and J by 5 bases, with 11 bases of the junction left unmatched. The CDR3 is made up of 15 amino acids.

This chain connects TRBV6-5 to TRBJ1-2; 9 bases fit TRBD1. CDR1 MNHEY and CDR2 SVGAGI come from the germline V gene. V lost 2 bases and J lost 5; bases outside the gene matches: 6. CDR3 length: 15 residues. CDR3 sequence: CASSYGTGQGYGYTF. For the CDR3, the DNA is TGTGCCAGCAGTTACGGGACCGGACAGGGGTATGGCTACACCTTC.

The rearrangement joins TRBV7-3 to TRBJ2-3, with 7 bases identical to TRBD1. There are 14 residues in the CDR3. CDR1 is SGHTA and CDR2 is FQGTGA in the germline V gene. V gave up 5 bases and J gave up 6 bases; unmatched junction bases: 8. The CDR3 protein is CASSLRTGLDTQYF. Written as DNA, the CDR3 is TGTGCCAGCAGCCTGAGGACAGGTCTCGATACGCAGTATTTT.

The chain carries TRBV10-3 and TRBJ1-2; 9 bases are a match to TRBD1. This CDR3 region has 12 residues. With 7 bases clipped from V and 10 bases from J, the junction kept 7 bases outside the gene matches. Germline assignment: CDR1 ENHRY and CDR2 SYGVKD. The CDR3 DNA reads as TGTGCCATCATTAGGACAGGGGACACCTACACCTTC. Its translation: CAIIRTGDTYTF.

The V gene is TRBV7-2, the J gene TRBJ2-1, with 8 bases aligning to TRBD2. The CDR3 runs to 14 residues. J gave up 3 bases and V 4 bases, and 2 bases lay outside the gene matches. CDR1 SGHTA and CDR2 FQGNSA come from the germline V gene. The chain's CDR3 is CASSSGLGYNEQFF. The CDR3 region has the DNA TGTGCCAGCAGCTCGGGACTAGGCTACAATGAGCAGTTCTTC.

V gene TRBV6-2 or TRBV6-3 combines with J gene TRBJ2-3, with a weak D call TRBD2 (6 bases). The CDR3 runs 16 residues. The germline CDR1 and CDR2 sequences are MNHEY and SVGEGT. Trimming took off 2 bases at V and 6 bases at J, with 18 bases between the two ends. The CDR3 DNA follows: TGTGCCAGCAGTTACCCTGGGGTAGCGGTGCAGGATACGCAGTATTTT. Protein product: CASSYPGVAVQDTQYF.

The chain is built from TRBV7-2 and TRBJ2-5; D is ambiguous. The CDR3 length is 12 residues. Trimming cost V 5 bases and J 9 bases, with 13 bases left between them. CDR1 SGHTA and CDR2 FQGNSA come from the germline V gene. Here the CDR3 reads CASSISPAAQYF. CDR3 coding DNA: TGTGCCAGCAGCATATCCCCGGCGGCCCAGTACTTC. Full variable domain (remainder filled in from reference TRBV7-2 and TRBJ2-5): GAGVSQSPSNKVTEKGKDVELRCDPISGHTALYWYRQSLGQGLEFLIYFQGNSAPDKSGLPSDRFSAERTGGSVSTLTIQRTQQEDSAVYLCASSISPAAQYFGPGTRLLVL.

The J gene is TRBJ2-7, the V gene TRBV28; tentative D call: TRBD2 (6 bases). V shed 11 bases and J shed 2 bases, with 10 bases lying between them. The CDR3 has 11 amino acids. Germline lookup yields CDR1 MDHEN and CDR2 SYDVKM. The CDR3 nucleotides read TGTGCCGGCGGCGGGACCTACGAGCAGTACTTC. It codes for CAGGGTYEQYF.

This clone was counted once. The chain is built from TRBV7-9 and TRBJ2-7, with 7 nucleotides matching TRBD1. The V gene's germline CDR1 is SEHNR and CDR2 FQNEAQ (reference sequence). This CDR3 comprises 14 residues. The V gene end was trimmed by 5 bases and the J gene end by 0 bases; junction bases not matched to a gene: 4. In DNA form, the CDR3 reads TGTGCCAGCAGCCCGACAGGGCTCTCCTACGAGCAGTACTTC. This gives the protein CASSPTGLSYEQYF.

V gene TRBV3-1 (or the pseudogene TRBV3-2) combines with J gene TRBJ1-5, with unresolved D. Germline V gene data show CDR1 as LGHDT and CDR2 as YNNKEL (reference sequence). V gave up 1 base and J gave up 4 bases, with 11 bases separating them. The CDR3 has 15 amino acids. The CDR3 protein is CASSQGMGRNQPQHF. CDR3 bases: TGTGCCAGCAGCCAAGGAATGGGCCGGAATCAGCCCCAGCATTTT.

The chain has TRBV5-1 and TRBJ1-5; 10 bases match TRBD1. Trimming at V came to 4 bases and at J to 6 bases, leaving 4 bases not matched to a gene. Germline V gene lookup returns CDR1 SGHRS and CDR2 YFSETQ. The CDR3 has 14 amino acids. The CDR3 sequence is CASSPGQGPQPQHF. The CDR3 nucleotides are TGCGCCAGCAGCCCGGGACAGGGGCCTCAGCCCCAGCATTTT.

In its sample, this clone was seen a few times. The J gene is TRBJ2-3, the V gene TRBV6-6; 7 bases are a match to TRBD2. Germline assignment: CDR1 MNHNY and CDR2 SVGAGI (reference sequence). The CDR3 consists of 13 residues. The V and J ends lost 8 bases and 9 bases, in that order; junction bases with no gene match: 11. The CDR3 loop reads CASGGGGPGTQYF. For the CDR3, the DNA is TGTGCCAGCGGGGGGGGAGGGCCAGGGACGCAGTATTTT.

The genes are TRBV6-5 and TRBJ2-5, with a possible D match to TRBD2 (5 bases). Germline V lookup: CDR1 MNHEY, CDR2 SVGAGI. The CDR3 runs to 15 residues. V gave up 6 bases and J gave up 7 bases, with 21 bases separating them. CDR3: CASRKRGLGMGTQYF. The CDR3 nucleotides are TGTGCCAGCAGAAAGAGAGGACTGGGGATGGGGACCCAGTACTTC.

This clone is a singleton in its sample. The rearrangement uses TRBV19 and TRBJ2-3; 12 positions agree with TRBD2. The CDR3 totals 17 residues. Germline lookup yields CDR1 LNHDA and CDR2 SQIVND (reference sequence). The J segment lost 2 bases and the V segment lost 2 bases, leaving 5 bases of the junction unmatched. CDR3 sequence (DNA): TGTGCCAGTAGTATATCGAGGACTAGCGGGGACACAGATACGCAGTATTTT. It yields the protein CASSISRTSGDTDTQYF.

CDR3 amino acids: CASSLNDWPYEQYF. The DNA for the CDR3 is TGTGCCAGCAGCTTAAACGACTGGCCCTACGAGCAGTACTTC. The chain combines TRBV7-3 with TRBJ2-7; no reliable D call. Per the germline V gene, CDR1 is SGHTA and CDR2 is FQGTGA. The CDR3 runs to 14 residues. V shed 1 base and J shed 2 bases, with 9 bases lying between them.

The chain carries TRBV10-3 and TRBJ2-7, with TRBD1 identical over 8 bases. The germline V gene encodes CDR1 ENHRY and CDR2 SYGVKD. The CDR3 has 14 amino acids. V lost 5 bases, J lost 3 bases, and 6 bases stayed unmatched. The DNA for the CDR3 is TGTGCCATCAGTCCGGACAGGGCAAGCTACGAGCAGTACTTC. It encodes CAISPDRASYEQYF.

V gene TRBV30 combines with J gene TRBJ2-5; possible D gene TRBD2, 5 bases. Trimming stripped 8 bases from V and 1 base from J, with 11 bases between. Germline loops: CDR1 GTSNPN, CDR2 SVGIG (reference sequence). The CDR3 runs 12 residues. CDR3 nucleotide sequence: TGTGCCCCACTAGAGATCCAAGAGACCCAGTACTTC. This translates into CAPLEIQETQYF.

DNA for the CDR3: TGTGCCAGTCGACTAGCGGGGGCCTACGAGCAGTACTTC. The encoded protein is CASRLAGAYEQYF. J is TRBJ2-7 and V is TRBV14; 12 bases fit TRBD2. V lost 9 bases to trimming and J lost 2 bases; unmatched junction nucleotides: 2. In germline, CDR1 is SGHDN, CDR2 FVKESK. This CDR3 has 13 amino acids.

The V call is TRBV7-2, the J call TRBJ2-1; D gene ambiguous. The CDR3 is made up of 17 amino acids. With 5 bases removed from V and 0 bases from J, the gap between germline ends came to 17 bases. Germline CDR1 reads SGHTA; CDR2 reads FQGNSA. As DNA, the CDR3 is TGTGCCAGCAGCCCCCGAGGTTGGAGCAGCTCCTACAATGAGCAGTTCTTC. It encodes CASSPRGWSSSYNEQFF.